The 22 T cell receptor beta chains listed next were all sequenced from one sample in a study of cytomegalovirus exposure and HLA in healthy donors. Clones were sequenced by immunoSEQ multiplex PCR, and TCRdb holds only the in-frame ones, with some missing. The sample carries approximately 220,000 clones, approximately 87% recorded once. Source material: PBMCs. The receptors were sampled from a man younger than 30 in good health and CMV-seronegative.

The chain carries TRBV29-1 and TRBJ2-2, with TRBD1 as a possible D gene (6 bases). This CDR3 has 12 residues. V gave up 4 bases and J gave up 6 bases, with 9 bases separating them. Germline V gene data show CDR1 as SQVTM and CDR2 as ANQGSEA. CDR3 sequence reads: CSVVSGAGELFF. The CDR3 bases are TGCAGCGTTGTGTCAGGGGCCGGGGAGCTGTTTTTT.

Comment on this clone: The same CDR3 can be traced to other DNA sequences in this sample. The genes are TRBV7-2 and TRBJ2-3; D gene uncertain. Germline lookup yields CDR1 SGHTA and CDR2 FQGNSA. The V end lost 4 bases, the J end lost 2 bases, and 4 bases lay between the germline ends. This CDR3 is 12 amino acids long. The CDR3 region is CASSSYTDTQYF. Here the CDR3 DNA reads TGTGCCAGCAGCTCCTACACAGATACGCAGTATTTT.

The chain is built from TRBV6-1 and TRBJ2-3; TRBD2 matches 11 bases. CDR1 and CDR2 from the germline V gene are MNHNS and SASEGT. The CDR3 is 15 residues long. Trimming at V came to 6 bases and at J to 0 bases, leaving 2 bases not matched to a gene. The CDR3 DNA sequence: TGTGCCAGCAGATGGACTAGCGGGAGCACAGATACGCAGTATTTT. Protein product: CASRWTSGSTDTQYF.

This chain uses TRBV2 with TRBJ2-5, with TRBD1 matching over 10 bases. In germline, CDR1 is SNHLY, CDR2 FYNNEI. Losses at the gene ends were 6 bases for V and 1 base for J; bases not matched to a gene: 5. The CDR3 totals 15 residues. CDR3 coding DNA: TGTGCCAGCAGGAGGGACAGGGGTGCCCAAGAGACCCAGTACTTC. Protein product: CASRRDRGAQETQYF.

The chain recombines TRBV4-1 with TRBJ2-5; TRBD2 agrees at 9 bases. V lost 4 bases, J lost 5 bases, and 2 bases stayed unmatched. This CDR3 spans 13 amino acids. Looked up from germline, CDR1 is MGHRA and CDR2 is YSYEKL. The CDR3 bases are TGCGCCAGCAGCCGAACTAGCGGGGAGACCCAGTACTTC. It encodes CASSRTSGETQYF.

The rearrangement uses TRBV20-1 and TRBJ2-7; D is uncertain. V lost 5 bases and J 2 bases, leaving 7 bases between the germline ends. The germline V gene has CDR1 DFQATT and CDR2 SNEGSKA (reference sequence). The CDR3 spans 11 residues. CDR3 in amino acids: CSAVLTYEQYF. CDR3 bases: TGCAGTGCTGTATTAACCTACGAGCAGTACTTC.

This clone turned up a few times. The V and J genes are TRBV12-2 and TRBJ1-2; the table's D call TRBD1 went unverified against the DNA. TRBV12-2 is flagged as a pseudogene. This CDR3 contains 15 residues. The CDR3 sequence: CASRPDRGRNYGYTF. Here the CDR3 DNA reads TGTGCAAGTCGCCCGGACAGGGGGCGGAACTATGGCTACACCTTC.

The rearrangement links TRBV5-1 to TRBJ2-1; 8 positions agree with TRBD1. This CDR3 comprises 14 residues. CDR1 SGHRS and CDR2 YFSETQ come from the germline V gene. J lost 4 bases, V lost 4 bases, and 4 bases had no gene match. The CDR3 DNA reads as TGCGCCAGCAGCCCGGGACAGGTTTACAATGAGCAGTTCTTC. Protein sequence: CASSPGQVYNEQFF.

The CDR3 sequence is CARGRGFANTIYF. CDR3 DNA sequence: TGCGCCAGGGGCAGAGGGTTTGCAAACACCATATATTTT. This rearrangement joins TRBV4-3 to TRBJ1-3; no reliable D call. This CDR3 is built from 13 residues. CDR1 is LGHNA and CDR2 is YSLEER in the germline V gene. V gave up 9 bases and J gave up 6 bases, with 15 bases separating them.

The V and J genes are TRBV7-2 and TRBJ2-5, with 14 bases that match TRBD2. V was clipped by 6 bases and J by 4 bases; unmatched bases: 7. The CDR3 runs to 16 residues. CDR1 SGHTA and CDR2 FQGNSA come from the germline V gene. The CDR3 is CASSPGLAGVLETQYF. The CDR3 DNA follows: TGTGCCAGCAGTCCGGGACTAGCGGGGGTCTTAGAGACCCAGTACTTC.

The chain links TRBV28 to TRBJ2-5; 8 bases map to TRBD1. With V trimmed by 4 bases and J by 5 bases, 3 bases remained unmatched. The CDR3 contains 13 residues. Germline V gene data show CDR1 as MDHEN and CDR2 as SYDVKM. The CDR3 DNA reads TGTGCCAGCAGTTCAGGACAGGGCGAGACCCAGTACTTC. It yields the protein CASSSGQGETQYF. The complete variable domain, with remaining parts taken from reference TRBV28 and TRBJ2-5, reads DVKVTQSSRYLVKRTGEKVFLECVQDMDHENMFWYRQDPGLGLRLIYFSYDVKMKEKGDIPEGYSVSREKKERFSLILESASTNQTSMYLCASSSGQGETQYFGPGTRLLVL.

V usage is TRBV4-2 and J usage is TRBJ2-7, with 10 bases aligning to TRBD1. This CDR3 has 14 amino acids. The germline CDR1 and CDR2 sequences are LGHNA and YNFKEQ. J was trimmed by 4 bases and V by 2 bases; bases with no gene match: 2. CDR3 residues: CASSQPGQGYEQYF. In DNA form, the CDR3 reads TGTGCCAGCAGCCAACCGGGACAGGGGTACGAGCAGTACTTC.

The V call is TRBV2, the J call TRBJ2-1; 9 nucleotides align to TRBD2. CDR3 size: 15 residues. Per the germline V gene, CDR1 is SNHLY and CDR2 is FYNNEI. Losses at the gene ends were 5 bases for V and 2 bases for J; bases not matched to a gene: 4. The CDR3 here is CASSTLAGPYNEQFF. The CDR3 DNA follows: TGTGCCAGCAGTACCCTAGCGGGACCCTACAATGAGCAGTTCTTC.

The chain couples TRBV25-1 to TRBJ2-5, with a possible D match to TRBD2 (5 bases). The V and J ends lost 5 bases and 7 bases respectively, with 17 bases between them. This CDR3 is built from 14 residues. Germline V gene data show CDR1 as MGHDK and CDR2 as SYGVNS. This CDR3 is CASSTKNLLGTQYF. The CDR3 bases are TGTGCCAGCAGTACCAAGAACTTACTAGGGACCCAGTACTTC.

The rearrangement uses TRBV28 and TRBJ2-1, with 7 bases that match TRBD2. Germline V lookup: CDR1 MDHEN, CDR2 SYDVKM. After removal of 3 bases from V and 4 bases from J, the junction contained 6 bases not matched to a gene. The CDR3 totals 15 residues. Here the CDR3 DNA reads TGTGCCAGCAGTTTTATGGGCGGGAGTTACAATGAGCAGTTCTTC. Amino acid sequence: CASSFMGGSYNEQFF.

The CDR3 coding sequence is TGTGCCAGCAGACAAAACCCGGATTCAGCGGCCCGTGATGGCTACACCTTC. Translated, it gives CASRQNPDSAARDGYTF. The chain employs TRBV11-2 and TRBJ1-2; unclear D gene. Trimming cost V 6 bases and J 6 bases, with 26 bases left between them. CDR1 SGHAT and CDR2 FQNNGV come from the germline V gene. CDR3 size: 17 residues.

This chain uses TRBV7-6 with TRBJ1-5; D gene unclear. Germline V gene data show CDR1 as SGHVS and CDR2 as FNYEAQ. This CDR3 has 13 residues. Trimming took 5 bases from V and 6 from J, leaving 11 bases between them. The CDR3 nucleotides are TGTGCCAGCAGCCAAGGCAGCGGTCAGCCCCAGCATTTT. Translation: CASSQGSGQPQHF.

This chain connects TRBV15 to TRBJ2-3, with a tentative D call TRBD2 (6 bases). The V end was cut by 11 bases, the J end by 0 bases, with 12 bases between. Germline CDR1 LNHNV, CDR2 YYDKDF (reference sequence). CDR3 length equals 13 residues. DNA for the CDR3: TGTGCCGTGTCGGGAGCTAGCACAGATACGCAGTATTTT. This sequence encodes CAVSGASTDTQYF. Full variable domain (missing parts from reference TRBV15 and TRBJ2-3): DAMVIQNPRYQVTQFGKPVTLSCSQTLNHNVMYWYQQKSSQAPKLLFHYYDKDFNNEADTPDNFQSRRPNTSFCFLDIRSPGLGDTAMYLCAVSGASTDTQYFGPGTRLTVL.

The rearrangement links TRBV5-8 to TRBJ1-6, with unresolved D. CDR1 is SGHTS, CDR2 YDEGEE, per germline. The CDR3 loop spans 14 amino acids. Trimming cost V 5 bases and J 2 bases, with 8 bases left between them. The CDR3 spells CASRGRTYNSPLHF. The CDR3 DNA sequence: TGTGCCAGCAGGGGCAGGACCTATAATTCACCCCTCCACTTT.

The chain joins TRBV18 to TRBJ2-7, with 10 bases lining up with TRBD1. Germline V gene sequence: CDR1 KGHSH, CDR2 LQKENI. The CDR3 runs 14 residues. Losses at the gene ends were 6 bases for V and 5 bases for J; bases not matched to a gene: 7. The CDR3 sequence is CASSPDRGVHEQYF. The CDR3 DNA follows: TGTGCCAGCTCTCCGGACAGGGGGGTTCACGAGCAGTACTTC.

The chain couples TRBV7-2 to TRBJ1-1; 8 positions match TRBD1. Looked up from germline, CDR1 is SGHTA and CDR2 is FQGNSA. V was pared by 3 bases and J by 4 bases, with 4 bases of the junction left unmatched. CDR3 length equals 14 residues. In DNA form, the CDR3 reads TGTGCCAGCAGCTTCACCGGGACAGGCACTGAAGCTTTCTTT. Its translation: CASSFTGTGTEAFF.

The CDR3 reads CASSLRQGADTQYF. The CDR3 coding sequence is TGTGCCAGCAGTTTAAGACAGGGGGCAGATACGCAGTATTTT. This sequence joins TRBV28 and TRBJ2-3, with TRBD1 identical over 9 bases. This CDR3 is 14 amino acids long. Trimming at V came to 2 bases and at J to 4 bases, leaving 1 base not matched to a gene. In germline, CDR1 is MDHEN, CDR2 SYDVKM. The whole variable domain, filled in from reference TRBV28 and TRBJ2-3, reads DVKVTQSSRYLVKRTGEKVFLECVQDMDHENMFWYRQDPGLGLRLIYFSYDVKMKEKGDIPEGYSVSREKKERFSLILESASTNQTSMYLCASSLRQGADTQYFGPGTRLTVL.